This T cell receptor beta chain was captured in a study of T cell responses to AZD1222 COVID-19 vaccine. There are a few counts of this clone. As yet, its antigen is unknown. V gave up 1 base and J gave up 4 bases, with 16 bases separating them. Looked up from germline, CDR1 is SEHNR and CDR2 is FQNEAQ (reference sequence). This CDR3 region has 16 residues. Study observations and caveats: Females made up more of the donors, who were largely white British, and clonal diversity may have come out too low.

Generated by immunoSEQ multiplex PCR, the TCRdb table keeps only in-frame clones and is missing some. The table has about 140,000 clones, more than 90% seen once. The sequence was collected from an adult in good health. V usage is TRBV7-9 and J usage is TRBJ1-2; D possibly corresponds to TRBD1 (6 bases). The specimen was peripheral blood, collected on day 0 of AZD1222 vaccination. CDR3 region: CASSLDSGGAGYGYTF. The DNA of the CDR3 is TGTGCCAGCAGCTTAGATTCGGGGGGCGCGGGCTATGGCTACACCTTC.